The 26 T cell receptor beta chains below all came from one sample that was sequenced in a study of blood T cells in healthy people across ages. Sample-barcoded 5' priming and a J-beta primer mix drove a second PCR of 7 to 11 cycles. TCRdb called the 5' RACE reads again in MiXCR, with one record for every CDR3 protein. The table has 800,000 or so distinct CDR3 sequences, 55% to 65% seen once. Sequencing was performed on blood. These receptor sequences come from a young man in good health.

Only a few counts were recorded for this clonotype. CDR3 DNA: TGTGCCAGCAGTTACGGCGGTTTCGGCGGGGCTACCACAGATACGCAGTATTTT. Translation: CASSYGGFGGATTDTQYF. The chain is built from TRBV6-5 and TRBJ2-3; tentatively, D is TRBD2 (6 bases). This CDR3 has 18 residues. V was shortened by 2 bases and J by 2 bases, with 20 bases between the two germline ends. Germline CDR1 and CDR2: MNHEY and SVGAGI.

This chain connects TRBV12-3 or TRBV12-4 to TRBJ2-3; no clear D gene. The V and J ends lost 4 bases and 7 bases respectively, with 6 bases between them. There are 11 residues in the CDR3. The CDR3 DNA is TGTGCCAGCAGTTATGGTTATACGCAGTATTTT. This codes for CASSYGYTQYF.

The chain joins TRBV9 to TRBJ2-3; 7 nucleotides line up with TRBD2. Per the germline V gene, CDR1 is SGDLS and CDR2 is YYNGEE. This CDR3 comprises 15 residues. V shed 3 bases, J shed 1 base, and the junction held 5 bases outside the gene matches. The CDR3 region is CASSGSSGGTDTQYF. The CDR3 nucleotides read TGTGCCAGCAGCGGAAGCAGCGGGGGCACAGATACGCAGTATTTT.

The CDR3 coding sequence is TGTGCCAGCAGAGAGCATGGACAGGCCTACGAGCAGTACTTC. Translated, it gives CASREHGQAYEQYF. The chain combines TRBV2 with TRBJ2-4; 7 bases are a match to TRBD1. The J call may be in error: the DNA end matches TRBJ2-7 better. From germline, CDR1 is SNHLY and CDR2 FYNNEI. The CDR3 has 14 amino acids.

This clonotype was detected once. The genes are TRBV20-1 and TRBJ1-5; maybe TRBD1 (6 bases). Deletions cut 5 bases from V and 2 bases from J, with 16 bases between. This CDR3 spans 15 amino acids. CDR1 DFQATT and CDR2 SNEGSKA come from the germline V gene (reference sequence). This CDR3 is CSAWTVGEGNQPQHF. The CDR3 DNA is TGCAGTGCTTGGACAGTCGGGGAGGGCAATCAGCCCCAGCATTTT.

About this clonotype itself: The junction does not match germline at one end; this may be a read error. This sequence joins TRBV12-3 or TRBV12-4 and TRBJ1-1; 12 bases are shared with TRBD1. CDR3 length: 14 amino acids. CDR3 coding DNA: TGTGTCAGCAGTTTAGGGACAGGGGGCGTCGAAGCTTTCTTT. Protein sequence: CVSSLGTGGVEAFF.

The DNA for the CDR3 is TGTGCCAGCAGCCCGGACAGGACCCACGAGCAGTACTTC. This codes for CASSPDRTHEQYF. This chain joins TRBV14 and TRBJ2-7; 7 bases align to TRBD1. V lost 4 bases and J lost 5; bases outside the gene matches: 5. Germline V gene sequence: CDR1 SGHDN, CDR2 FVKESK. This CDR3 comprises 13 residues.

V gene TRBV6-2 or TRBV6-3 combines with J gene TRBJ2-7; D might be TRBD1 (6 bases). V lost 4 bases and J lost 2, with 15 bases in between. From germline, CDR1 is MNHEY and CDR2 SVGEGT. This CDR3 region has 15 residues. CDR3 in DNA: TGTGCCAGCAGTTCCCCCAGCCAGGGGACCTACGAGCAGTACTTC. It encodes CASSSPSQGTYEQYF.

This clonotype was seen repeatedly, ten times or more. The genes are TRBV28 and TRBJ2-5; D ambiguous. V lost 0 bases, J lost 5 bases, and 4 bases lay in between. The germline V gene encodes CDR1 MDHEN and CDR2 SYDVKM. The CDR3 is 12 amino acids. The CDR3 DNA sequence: TGTGCCAGCAGTTTATGGCGGGAGACCCAGTACTTC. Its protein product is CASSLWRETQYF.

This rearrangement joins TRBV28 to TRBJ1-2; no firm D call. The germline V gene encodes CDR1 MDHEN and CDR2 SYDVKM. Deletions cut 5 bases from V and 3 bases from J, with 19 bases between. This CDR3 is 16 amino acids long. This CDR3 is CASSPMGLTSYYGYTF. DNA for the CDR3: TGTGCCAGCAGTCCCATGGGTCTAACCAGCTACTATGGCTACACCTTC.

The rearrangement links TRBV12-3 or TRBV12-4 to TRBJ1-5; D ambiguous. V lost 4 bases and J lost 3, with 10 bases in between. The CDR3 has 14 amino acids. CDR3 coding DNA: TGTGCCAGCAGTTCGGACGGAAACAATCAGCCCCAGCATTTT. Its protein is CASSSDGNNQPQHF.

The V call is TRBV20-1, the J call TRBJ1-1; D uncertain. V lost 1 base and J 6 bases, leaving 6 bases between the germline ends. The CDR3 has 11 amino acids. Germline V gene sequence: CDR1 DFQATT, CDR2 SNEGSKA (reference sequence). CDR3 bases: TGCAGTGCTAGAGGGGAGTCTGAAGCTTTCTTT. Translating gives CSARGESEAFF.

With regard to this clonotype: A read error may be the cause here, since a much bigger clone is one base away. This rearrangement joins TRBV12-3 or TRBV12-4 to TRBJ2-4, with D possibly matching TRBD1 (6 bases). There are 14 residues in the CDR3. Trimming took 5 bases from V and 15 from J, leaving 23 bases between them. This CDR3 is CASSPQGIQETRYF. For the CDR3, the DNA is TGTGCCAGCAGTCCACAGGGTATCCAAGAGACCCGGTACTTC.

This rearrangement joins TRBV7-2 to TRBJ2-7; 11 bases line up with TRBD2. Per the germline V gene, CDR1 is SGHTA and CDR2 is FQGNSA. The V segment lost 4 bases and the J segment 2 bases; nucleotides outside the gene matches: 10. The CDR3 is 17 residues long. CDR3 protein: CASSSHHLAGGTYEQYF. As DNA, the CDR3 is TGTGCCAGCAGCTCCCACCACCTAGCGGGGGGAACCTACGAGCAGTACTTC.

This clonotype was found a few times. CDR3 protein: CASRNEGATQETQYF. The CDR3 DNA follows: TGTGCCAGCAGAAATGAGGGAGCGACCCAAGAGACCCAGTACTTC. The J gene is TRBJ2-5, the V gene TRBV6-2 or TRBV6-3; the D gene is possibly TRBD2 (5 bases). The length of the CDR3 is 15 residues. Germline V gene lookup returns CDR1 MNHEY and CDR2 SVGEGT. V was cut by 6 bases and J by 1 base, with 15 bases left in between.

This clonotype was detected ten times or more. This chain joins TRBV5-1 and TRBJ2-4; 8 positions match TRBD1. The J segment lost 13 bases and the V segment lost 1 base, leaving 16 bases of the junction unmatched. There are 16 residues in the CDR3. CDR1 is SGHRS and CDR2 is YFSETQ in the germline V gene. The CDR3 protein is CASSLLPGQDGMEQYF. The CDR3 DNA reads TGCGCCAGCAGCTTGTTGCCGGGACAGGACGGTATGGAGCAGTACTTC.

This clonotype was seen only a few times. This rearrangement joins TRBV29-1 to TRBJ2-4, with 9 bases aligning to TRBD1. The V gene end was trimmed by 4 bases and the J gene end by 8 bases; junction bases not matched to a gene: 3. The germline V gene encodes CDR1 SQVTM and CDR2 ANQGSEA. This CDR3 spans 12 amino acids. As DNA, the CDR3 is TGCAGCGTTGGACAGGGGGAGTACATTCAGTACTTC. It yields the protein CSVGQGEYIQYF.

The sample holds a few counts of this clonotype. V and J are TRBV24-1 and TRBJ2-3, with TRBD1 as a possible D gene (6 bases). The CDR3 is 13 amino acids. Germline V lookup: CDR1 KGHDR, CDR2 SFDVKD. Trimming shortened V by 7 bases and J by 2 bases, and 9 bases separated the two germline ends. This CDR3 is CATRRQDTDTQYF. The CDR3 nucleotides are TGTGCCACCAGGCGACAGGACACAGATACGCAGTATTTT.

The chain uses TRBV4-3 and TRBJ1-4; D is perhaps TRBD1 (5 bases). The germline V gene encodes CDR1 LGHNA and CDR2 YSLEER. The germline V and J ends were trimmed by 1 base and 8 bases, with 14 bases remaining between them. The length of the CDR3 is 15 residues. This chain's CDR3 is CASSQVGGNQEKLFF. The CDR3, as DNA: TGCGCCAGCAGCCAAGTTGGGGGGAATCAGGAAAAACTGTTTTTT.

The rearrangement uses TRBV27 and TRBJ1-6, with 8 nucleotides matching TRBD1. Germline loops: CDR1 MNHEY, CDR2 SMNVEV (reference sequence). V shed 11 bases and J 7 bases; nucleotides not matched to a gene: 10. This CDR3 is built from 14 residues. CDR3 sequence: CASMRQGMNSPLHF. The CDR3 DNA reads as TGTGCCTCTATGAGACAGGGGATGAATTCACCCCTCCACTTT.

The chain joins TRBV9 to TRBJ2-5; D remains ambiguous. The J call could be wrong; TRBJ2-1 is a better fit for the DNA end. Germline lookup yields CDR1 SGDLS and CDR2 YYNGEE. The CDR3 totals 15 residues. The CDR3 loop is CASSPPGQTLETQFF. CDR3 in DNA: TGTGCCAGCAGCCCCCCTGGTCAGACTCTAGAGACCCAGTTCTTC.

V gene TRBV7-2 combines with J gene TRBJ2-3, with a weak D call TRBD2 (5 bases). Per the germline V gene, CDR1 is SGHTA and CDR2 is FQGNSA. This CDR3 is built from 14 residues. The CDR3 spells CAGSRSGVTDTQYF. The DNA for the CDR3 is TGTGCAGGCAGCCGCAGCGGCGTCACAGATACGCAGTATTTT.

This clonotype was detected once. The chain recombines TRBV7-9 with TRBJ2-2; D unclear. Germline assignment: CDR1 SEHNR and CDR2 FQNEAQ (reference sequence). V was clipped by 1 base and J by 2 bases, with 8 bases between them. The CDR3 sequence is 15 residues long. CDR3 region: CASSLEQRNTGELFF. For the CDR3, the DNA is TGTGCCAGCAGCTTAGAACAGCGCAACACCGGGGAGCTGTTTTTT. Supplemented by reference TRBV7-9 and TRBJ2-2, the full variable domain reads DTGVSQNPRHKITKRGQNVTFRCDPISEHNRLYWYRQTLGQGPEFLTYFQNEAQLEKSRLLSDRFSAERPKGSFSTLEIQRTEQGDSAMYLCASSLEQRNTGELFFGEGSRLTVL.

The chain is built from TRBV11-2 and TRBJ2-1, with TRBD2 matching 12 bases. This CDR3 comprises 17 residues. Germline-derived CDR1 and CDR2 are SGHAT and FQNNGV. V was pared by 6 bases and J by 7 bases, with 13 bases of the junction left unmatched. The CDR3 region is CASRQPLAGGLSNEQFF. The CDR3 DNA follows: TGTGCCAGCAGACAGCCACTAGCGGGGGGTCTGTCGAATGAGCAGTTCTTC.

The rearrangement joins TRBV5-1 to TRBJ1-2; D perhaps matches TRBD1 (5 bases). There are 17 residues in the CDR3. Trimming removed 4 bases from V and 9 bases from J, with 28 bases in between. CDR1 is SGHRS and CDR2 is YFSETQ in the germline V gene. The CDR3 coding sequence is TGCGCCAGCAGCCCAACGTCGGCAGGGAGTCTTGATGTTCGCTACACCTTC. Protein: CASSPTSAGSLDVRYTF.

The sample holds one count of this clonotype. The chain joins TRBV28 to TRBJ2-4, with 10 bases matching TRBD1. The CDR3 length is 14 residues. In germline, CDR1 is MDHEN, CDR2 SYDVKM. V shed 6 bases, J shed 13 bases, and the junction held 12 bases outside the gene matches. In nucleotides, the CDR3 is TGTGCCAGCAGAACCGGGACAGGGGCTTGGGAGCAGTACTTC. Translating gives CASRTGTGAWEQYF.